This TCR beta chain was recovered during a study of early T cells in non-severe SARS-CoV-2 infection. About the study: The chains were unpaired, and the sequenced material was bulk RNA from unsorted whole blood.

The TCR library protocol was used to attach unique molecular identifiers. These identifiers were attached to individual cDNA molecules. TCRdb used MiXCR to reprocess the 5' RACE reads, holding one entry per CDR3 protein. The data hold some 40,000 distinct CDR3 sequences, with roughly 5% observed a single time. Whole-study results and caveats: VDJdb matching skewed toward anti-spike CD8 responses, missing private and CD4 specificities.

Trimming removed 3 bases at V and 3 bases at J, with 12 bases between. Germline V gene data show CDR1 as SGHTA and CDR2 as FQGNSA. The CDR3 sequence is 15 residues long. For this clonotype: Its antigen is undetermined.

Sequencing was performed on whole blood, taken at baseline. The receptor was derived from an adult who was a healthcare worker with PCR-confirmed SARS-CoV-2 infection or an uninfected control (not recorded which). V gene TRBV7-2 combines with J gene TRBJ2-1, with D perhaps TRBD1 (6 bases). In DNA, the CDR3 is TGTGCCAGCAGCTTTTCCGGGACAAACTACAATGAGCAGTTCTTC. Amino acids: CASSFSGTNYNEQFF.